The clone carrying this T cell receptor (beta chain) turned up a few times. Recruited during active infection, patients (from Seattle) were subsequently followed longitudinally. The data were obtained in a study of blood T cell repertoires in COVID-19. Study background: Spain, Italy and the United States supplied samples that represented acute and convalescent COVID-19. Sources were T cells, B-cell-depleted T cells, or PBMCs; the material itself was cDNA or gDNA.

Source study methods: From reference gene primer amplification, estimates of nucleated cell counts were derived. The protocol was immunoSEQ multiplex PCR, while the TCRdb copy is restricted to in-frame clones and leaves out a portion. The V and J calls and the clone size are those of that table, but D and trimming were determined from the DNA. The table shows some 450,000 clones, with around 89% occurring only once. CDR1 is GTSNPN and CDR2 is SVGIG in the germline V gene (reference sequence). The CDR3 contains 14 residues. V lost 3 bases and J lost 7; bases outside the gene matches: 11. This receptor was identified in a woman in her forties or fifties with COVID-19, enrolled during active disease. The V and J genes are TRBV30 and TRBJ1-2, with TRBD1 matching over 7 bases. What was sequenced was peripheral blood. This chain's CDR3 is CAWRDYRGMSGYTF. CDR3 coding DNA: TGTGCCTGGAGGGACTACAGGGGAATGAGTGGCTACACCTTC.